This note documents a single TCR beta chain sequence. The germline CDR1 and CDR2 sequences are SGHRS and YFSETQ. The CDR3 runs 15 residues. Between the trimmed V and J ends, which lost 5 bases and 0 bases, there was a span of 11 bases. PCR was performed using 60 Vbeta and 13 Jbeta primers. Data came from immunoSEQ multiplex PCR; TCRdb stores just in-frame clones and leaves some out. The sample records 200,000 to 250,000 clones, around 86% being singletons. This entry belongs to a study of cytomegalovirus exposure and HLA in healthy donors. The TCR comes from a woman between 45 and 60 years old in good health and CMV-seropositive. The genes are TRBV5-1 and TRBJ1-4; no clear D gene. Sequencing input: PBMCs. The CDR3 DNA reads as TGCGCCAGCAGGGAGGACCCTGCAACTAATGAAAAACTGTTTTTT. This codes for CASREDPATNEKLFF.